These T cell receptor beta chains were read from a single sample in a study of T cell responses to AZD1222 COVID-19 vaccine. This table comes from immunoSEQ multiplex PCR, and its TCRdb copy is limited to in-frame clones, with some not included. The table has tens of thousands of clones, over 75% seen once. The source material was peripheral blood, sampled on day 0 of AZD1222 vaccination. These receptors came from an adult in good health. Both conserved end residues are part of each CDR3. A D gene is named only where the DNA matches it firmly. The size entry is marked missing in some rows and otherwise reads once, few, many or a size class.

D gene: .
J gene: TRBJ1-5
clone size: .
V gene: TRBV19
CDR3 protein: CASSGGASNQPQHF
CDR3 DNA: TGTGCCAGTAGTGGGGGGGCGAGCAATCAGCCCCAGCATTTT

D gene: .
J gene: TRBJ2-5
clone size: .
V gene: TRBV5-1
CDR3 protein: CASSLGDLQETQYF
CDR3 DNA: TGCGCCAGCAGCTTGGGGGACTTACAAGAGACCCAGTACTTC

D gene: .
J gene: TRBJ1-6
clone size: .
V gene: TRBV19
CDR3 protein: CATSGSLNSPLHF
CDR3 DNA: TGTGCCACAAGTGGAAGTTTGAATTCACCCCTCCACTTT

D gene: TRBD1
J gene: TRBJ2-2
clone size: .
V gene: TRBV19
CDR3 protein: CASSGAGGVDTGELFF
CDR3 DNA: TGTGCCAGTAGTGGGGCAGGGGGCGTGGACACCGGGGAGCTGTTTTTT

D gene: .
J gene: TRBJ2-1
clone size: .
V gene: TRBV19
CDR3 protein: CASSDGGSIPYNEQFF
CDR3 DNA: TGTGCCAGTAGCGATGGAGGGTCTATCCCCTACAATGAGCAGTTCTTC

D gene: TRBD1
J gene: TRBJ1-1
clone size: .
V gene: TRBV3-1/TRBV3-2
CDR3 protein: CASSPDRVTTEAFF
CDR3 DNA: TGTGCCAGCAGCCCCGACAGGGTGACCACTGAAGCTTTCTTT

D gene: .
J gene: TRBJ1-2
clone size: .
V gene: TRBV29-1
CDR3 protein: CSVILANYYGYTF
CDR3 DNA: TGCAGCGTTATTTTAGCGAACTACTATGGCTACACCTTC

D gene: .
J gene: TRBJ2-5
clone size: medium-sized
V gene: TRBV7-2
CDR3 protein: CASSFNGGRSKETQYF
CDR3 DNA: TGTGCCAGCAGCTTCAACGGAGGGAGGTCGAAAGAGACCCAGTACTTC

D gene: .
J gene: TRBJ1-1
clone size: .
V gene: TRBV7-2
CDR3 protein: CASSRNLRTEAFF
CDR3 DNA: TGTGCCAGCAGCCGCAACCTCAGAACTGAAGCTTTCTTT

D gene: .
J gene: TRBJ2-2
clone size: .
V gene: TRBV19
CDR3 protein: CASNSGSNTGELFF
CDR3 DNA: TGTGCCAGTAATTCAGGTTCGAACACCGGGGAGCTGTTTTTT

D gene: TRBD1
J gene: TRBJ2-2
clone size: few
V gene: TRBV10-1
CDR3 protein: CASSKGQGSGELFF
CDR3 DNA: TGCGCCAGCAGCAAAGGACAGGGATCCGGGGAGCTGTTTTTT

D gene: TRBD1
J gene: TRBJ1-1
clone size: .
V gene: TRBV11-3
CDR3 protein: CASSLGRQGAWNTEAFF
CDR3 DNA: TGTGCCAGCAGCTTAGGAAGGCAGGGGGCATGGAACACTGAAGCTTTCTTT

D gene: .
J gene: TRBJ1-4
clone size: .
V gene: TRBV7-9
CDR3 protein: CASSSKNEKLFF
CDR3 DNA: TGTGCCAGCAGCTCAAAAAATGAAAAACTGTTTTTT

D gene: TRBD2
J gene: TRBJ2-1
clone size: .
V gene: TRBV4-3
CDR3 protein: CASSPQSGRAYNEQFF
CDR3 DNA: TGCGCCAGCAGCCCTCAAAGCGGGAGAGCTTACAATGAGCAGTTCTTC

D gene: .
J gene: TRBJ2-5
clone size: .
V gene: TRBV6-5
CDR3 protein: CASRTSGLQETQYF
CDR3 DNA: TGTGCCAGCAGGACAAGCGGGCTCCAAGAGACCCAGTACTTC

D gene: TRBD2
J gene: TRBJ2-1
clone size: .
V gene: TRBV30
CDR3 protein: CAWSSGTSVYNEQFF
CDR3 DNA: TGTGCCTGGAGCTCCGGGACTAGTGTCTACAATGAGCAGTTCTTC

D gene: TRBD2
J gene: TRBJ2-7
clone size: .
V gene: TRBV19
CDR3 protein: CASSITSGNGEQYF
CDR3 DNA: TGTGCCAGTAGTATCACTAGCGGGAACGGCGAGCAGTACTTC

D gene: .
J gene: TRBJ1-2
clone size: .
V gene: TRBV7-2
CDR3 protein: CASSSDVGDYGYTF
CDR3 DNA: TGTGCCAGCAGCTCCGACGTGGGGGACTATGGCTACACCTTC

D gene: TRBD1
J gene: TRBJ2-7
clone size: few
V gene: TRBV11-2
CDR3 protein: CASSPEARRDRTHEQYF
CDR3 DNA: TGTGCCAGCAGCCCAGAGGCACGGAGGGACAGGACCCACGAGCAGTACTTC

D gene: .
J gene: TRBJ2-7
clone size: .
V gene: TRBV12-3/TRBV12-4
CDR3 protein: CASSINYEQYF
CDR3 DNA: TGTGCCAGCAGTATCAACTACGAGCAGTACTTC